This TCR beta chain was sequenced during a study of OX40 agonist ivuxolimab in advanced cancers. Across the study: A mean age of approximately 64 years, range roughly 20 to 90, was recorded, and about 83% were male. Earlier treatment with anti-PD-1, anti-PD-L1 or anti-CTLA-4 was permitted, and roughly 42% had received some.

TCRdb's table, derived via immunoSEQ multiplex PCR, lists solely in-frame clones and lacks some. The data hold approximately 76,000 clones, with about 89% observed a single time. The V end lost 5 bases, the J end lost 8 bases, and 19 bases lay between the germline ends. Germline V gene data show CDR1 as SGHVS and CDR2 as FQNEAQ. The CDR3 consists of 15 residues. Concerning this clone: The target antigen is unknown.

Study-wide points: Low clonal expansion, among the lowest seen, marked partial responders at 0.1-3.0 mg/kg.

The V call is TRBV7-8, the J call TRBJ1-3; TRBD1 might be the D (6 bases). The TCR sequence derives from an adult with an advanced solid tumor such as melanoma, head and neck, liver or kidney cancer. The source material was CD4+ or CD8+ T cells sorted from blood, sampled in a trial of the OX40 agonist ivuxolimab. As DNA, the CDR3 is TGTGCCAGCAGCGGACGGGGGCGGAAGGGGGACACCATATATTTT. Encoded protein: CASSGRGRKGDTIYF.